The 26 T cell receptor beta chains presented below share a single source sample, sequenced in a study of blood T cell repertoires in COVID-19. The data were produced by immunoSEQ multiplex PCR, yet TCRdb's version contains in-frame clones alone and is incomplete. Found here are under 250,000 clones, around 81% of them singletons; the top ten hold around 10%. Material: PBMCs or T cells enriched from blood (not recorded which). These receptors came from a woman in her fifties or sixties with acute COVID-19.

The V call is TRBV19, the J call TRBJ1-1; 11 bases map to TRBD1. The CDR3 consists of 14 residues. Germline V gene lookup returns CDR1 LNHDA and CDR2 SQIVND (reference sequence). J was trimmed by 10 bases and V by 3 bases; bases with no gene match: 7. CDR3 in DNA: TGTGCCAGTAGTATCGGGACAGGGGGTAGTGGAGCTTTCTTT. This sequence encodes CASSIGTGGSGAFF. Full variable domain (missing parts from reference TRBV19 and TRBJ1-1): DGGITQSPKYLFRKEGQNVTLSCEQNLNHDAMYWYRQDPGQGLRLIYYSQIVNDFQKGDIAEGYSVSREKKESFPLTVTSAQKNPTAFYLCASSIGTGGSGAFFGQGTRLTVV.

The chain has TRBV9 and TRBJ2-2; perhaps TRBD1 as D (5 bases). Trimming took off 4 bases at V and 3 bases at J, with 16 bases between the two ends. CDR1 is SGDLS, CDR2 YYNGEE, per germline. The CDR3 spans 16 residues. In nucleotides, the CDR3 is TGTGCCAGCAGCCAGCCACTGTCAGGGCACACCGGGGAGCTGTTTTTT. Translating it yields CASSQPLSGHTGELFF.

The chain employs TRBV2 and TRBJ2-5; D unclear. CDR1 and CDR2 (germline): SNHLY, FYNNEI. Trimming took 6 bases from V and 2 from J, leaving 10 bases between them. The CDR3 is 13 residues long. Here the CDR3 reads CASRIEIQETQYF. In DNA, the CDR3 is TGTGCCAGCAGGATCGAGATACAAGAGACCCAGTACTTC. The variable domain in full, with the rest retrieved from reference TRBV2 and TRBJ2-5, is EPEVTQTPSHQVTQMGQEVILRCVPISNHLYFYWYRQILGQKVEFLVSFYNNEISEKSEIFDDQFSVERPDGSNFTLKIRSTKLEDSAMYFCASRIEIQETQYFGPGTRLLVL.

About this clone itself: Within the sample, other DNA sequences also encode this same CDR3. The chain carries TRBV6-5 and TRBJ1-1, with TRBD1 matching over 7 bases. The V gene end was trimmed by 5 bases and the J gene end by 11 bases; junction bases not matched to a gene: 8. The CDR3 loop spans 12 amino acids. Germline CDR1 MNHEY, CDR2 SVGAGI. The chain's CDR3 is CASSPGQREAFF. The DNA of the CDR3 is TGTGCCAGCAGTCCGGGACAGAGAGAGGCTTTCTTT.

The sample holds a few counts of this clone. V is TRBV18 and J is TRBJ2-7, with 7 bases fitting TRBD2. This CDR3 comprises 15 residues. The V gene end was trimmed by 6 bases and the J gene end by 0 bases; junction bases not matched to a gene: 8. Germline CDR1 and CDR2: KGHSH and LQKENI. CDR3 region: CASSPTASGSYEQYF. The CDR3 bases are TGTGCCAGCTCCCCGACCGCTAGCGGCTCCTACGAGCAGTACTTC.

Only a few counts were recorded for this clone. The rearrangement links TRBV4-3 to TRBJ1-3; D remains ambiguous. Trimming pared 1 base from V and 3 bases from J, leaving 13 bases between. The CDR3 totals 16 residues. The germline V gene has CDR1 LGHNA and CDR2 YSLEER. CDR3 sequence: CASSQGQSAGGNTIYF. The CDR3, as DNA: TGCGCCAGCAGCCAAGGGCAGAGCGCGGGTGGAAACACCATATATTTT.

The chain links TRBV10-1 to TRBJ2-7, with a possible D match to TRBD2 (7 bases). The ends were cut back, 6 bases at V and 1 base at J, with 13 bases in the middle. The CDR3 totals 14 residues. Germline CDR1 reads WNHNN; CDR2 reads SYGVQD (reference sequence). The CDR3: CASRGRDKSYEQYF. The CDR3 nucleotides are TGCGCCAGCAGGGGGAGGGACAAATCCTACGAGCAGTACTTC.

The chain has TRBV4-3 and TRBJ2-2, with no clear D. This CDR3 is built from 17 residues. Trimming took off 0 bases at V and 3 bases at J, with 14 bases between the two ends. CDR1 is LGHNA, CDR2 YSLEER, per germline. The CDR3 protein is CASSQDRVTPDTGELFF. The CDR3 nucleotides are TGCGCCAGCAGCCAAGATCGGGTGACGCCAGACACCGGGGAGCTGTTTTTT.

The chain combines TRBV19 with TRBJ2-3; 8 bases are shared with TRBD2. The CDR3 length is 17 residues. Germline V lookup: CDR1 LNHDA, CDR2 SQIVND (reference sequence). The V and J ends lost 1 base and 3 bases, in that order; junction bases with no gene match: 9. CDR3 sequence reads: CASSIVGKRGLTDTQYF. DNA for the CDR3: TGTGCCAGTAGTATAGTCGGAAAGCGGGGGTTGACAGATACGCAGTATTTT.

CDR3 sequence: CASGRGGPNYGYTF. The CDR3, as DNA: TGTGCCAGCGGGAGGGGGGGACCTAACTATGGCTACACCTTC. The V and J genes are TRBV19 and TRBJ1-2; the D gene is possibly TRBD1 (6 bases). Germline V gene lookup returns CDR1 LNHDA and CDR2 SQIVND (reference sequence). V lost 9 bases, J lost 0 bases, and 14 bases lay in between. There are 14 residues in the CDR3.

This chain connects TRBV10-3 to TRBJ2-1; perhaps TRBD2 as D (5 bases). V shed 4 bases and J shed 10 bases, with 17 bases lying between them. The CDR3 is 14 amino acids. Germline V gives CDR1 ENHRY, CDR2 SYGVKD. CDR3 amino acids: CAISASGKLREQFF. In DNA, the CDR3 is TGTGCCATCAGTGCTTCCGGGAAATTGAGGGAGCAGTTCTTC.

J is TRBJ1-2 and V is TRBV19; D is undetermined. Germline V CDR1 and CDR2: LNHDA, SQIVND (reference sequence). CDR3 size: 13 residues. V was cut by 7 bases and J by 7 bases, with 16 bases left in between. The CDR3 DNA follows: TGTGCCAGTATGAGAGTCATTGGGAGTGGCTACACCTTC. Translating it yields CASMRVIGSGYTF.

V is TRBV24-1 and J is TRBJ2-1; the match to TRBD2 covers 8 bases. Germline-derived CDR1 and CDR2 are KGHDR and SFDVKD. After removal of 5 bases from V and 0 bases from J, the junction contained 5 bases not matched to a gene. This CDR3 is 16 amino acids long. CDR3 nucleotide sequence: TGTGCCACCAGTGGAGCCACTAGCGGCTCCTACAATGAGCAGTTCTTC. Its protein product is CATSGATSGSYNEQFF.

This chain joins TRBV4-3 and TRBJ1-2, with a possible D match to TRBD1 (5 bases). Germline CDR1 and CDR2: LGHNA and YSLEER. The ends were cut back, 4 bases at V and 4 bases at J, with 10 bases in the middle. This CDR3 is 13 amino acids long. The CDR3 sequence: CASSRGHLYGYTF. The CDR3 bases are TGCGCCAGCAGCCGAGGACACCTCTATGGCTACACCTTC.

The rearrangement links TRBV3-1 (or the pseudogene TRBV3-2) to TRBJ1-6; 11 nucleotides line up with TRBD1. J was trimmed by 8 bases and V by 3 bases; bases with no gene match: 9. This CDR3 contains 17 residues. Germline lookup yields CDR1 LGHDT and CDR2 YNNKEL (reference sequence). CDR3 loop: CASSHYRTGGGYSPLHF. The DNA of the CDR3 is TGTGCCAGCAGCCATTACCGGACAGGGGGCGGGTATTCACCCCTCCACTTT.

CDR3 residues: CASSVTGGAGTGELFF. For the CDR3, the DNA is TGTGCCAGTAGTGTGACAGGGGGCGCGGGGACCGGGGAGCTGTTTTTT. The chain links TRBV19 to TRBJ2-2, with TRBD1 matching over 10 bases. The CDR3 has 16 residues. The germline CDR1 and CDR2 sequences are LNHDA and SQIVND (reference sequence). V was clipped by 5 bases and J by 5 bases; unmatched bases: 8.

Concerning this clone itself: A read error may produce the germline difference seen at one junction end. V and J are TRBV29-1 and TRBJ2-2; 12 bases are shared with TRBD2. Germline CDR1 is SQVTM and CDR2 is ANQGSEA. The CDR3 loop spans 15 amino acids. CDR3 protein: CSVSGTSGWAGEPFF. In DNA form, the CDR3 reads TGCAGCGTGTCCGGGACTAGCGGGTGGGCCGGGGAGCCGTTTTTT.

This chain uses TRBV28 with TRBJ1-5; 9 positions match TRBD1. Germline V CDR1 and CDR2: MDHEN, SYDVKM. J lost 4 bases, V lost 2 bases, and 6 bases had no gene match. The CDR3 is made up of 16 amino acids. This chain's CDR3 is CASSLRGTGLNQPQHF. CDR3 coding DNA: TGTGCCAGCAGTTTAAGGGGGACAGGGCTTAATCAGCCCCAGCATTTT.

CDR3 sequence: CASSQDGTGGREQYF. CDR3 coding DNA: TGCGCCAGCAGCCAAGATGGGACAGGGGGTCGGGAGCAGTACTTC. This chain joins TRBV4-1 and TRBJ2-7, with TRBD1 matching 11 bases. With 0 bases clipped from V and 7 bases from J, the junction kept 5 bases outside the gene matches. This CDR3 is 15 amino acids long. CDR1 and CDR2 (germline): MGHRA, YSYEKL.

The chain joins TRBV7-6 to TRBJ1-4; D gene ambiguous. Germline CDR1 is SGHVS and CDR2 is FNYEAQ. The CDR3 length is 15 residues. Trimming shortened V by 1 base and J by 4 bases, and 10 bases separated the two germline ends. For the CDR3, the DNA is TGTGCCAGCAGCTTAGTGGGAGAACGTAATGAAAAACTGTTTTTT. Protein sequence: CASSLVGERNEKLFF.

The chain links TRBV4-3 to TRBJ2-6; TRBD1 is a possible D gene (6 bases). Germline values: CDR1 LGHNA, CDR2 YSLEER. CDR3 length equals 18 residues. V lost 4 bases to trimming and J lost 0 bases, with 16 bases between them. The CDR3 sequence: CASSPQTGRSSGANVLTF. The CDR3 DNA reads as TGCGCCAGCAGCCCCCAGACAGGTAGGAGCTCTGGGGCCAACGTCCTGACTTTC.

This chain connects TRBV7-9 to TRBJ2-7, with a tentative D call TRBD1 (5 bases). The CDR3 is made up of 14 amino acids. Germline CDR1 is SEHNR and CDR2 is FQNEAQ (reference sequence). The V end was cut by 3 bases, the J end by 5 bases, with 14 bases between. Here the CDR3 reads CASSFITGYNEQYF. CDR3 DNA: TGTGCCAGCAGCTTCATCACAGGATATAACGAGCAGTACTTC. Variable domain in full (rest from reference TRBV7-9 and TRBJ2-7): DTGVSQNPRHKITKRGQNVTFRCDPISEHNRLYWYRQTLGQGPEFLTYFQNEAQLEKSRLLSDRFSAERPKGSFSTLEIQRTEQGDSAMYLCASSFITGYNEQYFGPGTRLTVT.

There are a few counts of this clone. The rearrangement uses TRBV24-1 and TRBJ2-5, with D possibly TRBD2 on 5 matching bases. Trimming pared 0 bases from V and 0 bases from J, leaving 7 bases between. Germline-derived CDR1 and CDR2 are KGHDR and SFDVKD. The CDR3 runs to 15 residues. CDR3 region: CATSDLQRDQETQYF. CDR3 nucleotide sequence: TGTGCCACCAGTGATTTGCAGAGGGACCAAGAGACCCAGTACTTC.

The chain carries TRBV2 and TRBJ1-4; 7 bases line up with TRBD1. The CDR3 is 14 amino acids. Germline assignment: CDR1 SNHLY and CDR2 FYNNEI. The V segment lost 4 bases and the J segment 5 bases; nucleotides outside the gene matches: 4. The CDR3 reads CASSADRVNEKLFF. In nucleotides, the CDR3 is TGTGCCAGCAGTGCAGACAGGGTGAATGAAAAACTGTTTTTT.

The chain links TRBV30 to TRBJ2-7; TRBD1 agrees at 9 bases. The CDR3 is made up of 20 amino acids. Germline V gives CDR1 GTSNPN, CDR2 SVGIG (reference sequence). With 3 bases clipped from V and 4 bases from J, the junction kept 25 bases outside the gene matches. CDR3 loop: CAWSLGVGLFGTGYLYEQYF. The CDR3 DNA is TGTGCCTGGAGCCTAGGCGTTGGCCTGTTCGGGACAGGGTATCTTTACGAGCAGTACTTC.

This clone was observed a single time. The chain recombines TRBV7-2 with TRBJ1-2; 8 bases fit TRBD1. The germline V gene encodes CDR1 SGHTA and CDR2 FQGNSA. V dropped 2 bases and J dropped 4; count of bases not matched to a gene: 6. The CDR3 has 15 amino acids. Here the CDR3 DNA reads TGTGCCAGCAGCTTATCGTCAGGGGGCACCTATGGCTACACCTTC. It encodes CASSLSSGGTYGYTF.